The 7 T cell receptor beta chains in this list originate from one sample, sequenced in a study of T cells in women clearing cervical HPV infection. TCRdb keeps only in-frame clones here, not all; method: immunoSEQ multiplex PCR. This sample contains around 16,000 clones. Sequencing was carried out using blood buffy coat. All receptors come from a woman between 18 and 70 years old with a cervical HPV16 infection that either progressed to CIN3+ or cleared (not recorded which).

Note on this clone: The CDR3 goes on 3 residues after the read ends, and that part is filled in from the germline J gene. The chain joins TRBV20-1 to TRBJ2-3; TRBD1 might be the D (6 bases). There are 14 residues in the CDR3. Germline V gene data show CDR1 as DFQATT and CDR2 as SNEGSKA (reference sequence). The germline V and J ends were trimmed by 6 bases and 4 bases, with 17 bases remaining between them. The CDR3 DNA, read in part, is TGCAGTGCCCCGCCGGCAGGGGCCTCAGATACG. It specifies CSAPPAGASDT. The full CDR3 protein reads CSAPPAGASDTQYF.

A note on this clone: The CDR3 goes on 3 residues after the read ends, and that part is filled in from the germline J gene. The chain joins TRBV2 to TRBJ1-5, with D unresolved. The V end lost 3 bases, the J end lost 7 bases, and 13 bases lay between the germline ends. Germline assignment: CDR1 SNHLY and CDR2 FYNNEI. CDR3 length equals 14 residues. The CDR3 spells CASSDSRVRQPQHF. CDR3 DNA (partial): TGTGCCAGCAGTGACAGTAGGGTCCGCCAGCCC. Using reference TRBV2 and TRBJ1-5 for the parts outside the CDR3, the full variable domain is EPEVTQTPSHQVTQMGQEVILRCVPISNHLYFYWYRQILGQKVEFLVSFYNNEISEKSEIFDDQFSVERPDGSNFTLKIRSTKLEDSAMYFCASSDSRVRQPQHFGDGTRLSIL.

Turning to this clone: Read sequence stops 3 residues before the CDR3 end, and the germline J gene provides the missing end. The rearrangement joins TRBV5-5 to TRBJ1-1; 7 bases line up with TRBD1. There are 15 residues in the CDR3. Per germline, CDR1 SGHKS and CDR2 YYEKEE (reference sequence). The V and J ends lost 1 base and 3 bases, in that order; junction bases with no gene match: 6. The CDR3 bases that were read are TGTGCCAGCAGCTTGAAAGGGGGCGAAGACACTGAA. This translates into CASSLKGGEDTE. The whole CDR3 protein reads CASSLKGGEDTEAFF.

As regards this clone: A read error may account for a junction end that differs from germline. The read ends 3 residues early relative to the CDR3; the germline J gene fills the gap. The chain employs TRBV4-2 and TRBJ2-7; D ambiguous. Germline V gene data show CDR1 as LGHNA and CDR2 as YNFKEQ. This CDR3 has 15 amino acids. The CDR3 bases that were read are TGCGCCAGCAGCCTTACGAGGCGGAGTAACTACGAG. The encoded protein is CASSLTRRSNYE. In full, the CDR3 reads CASSLTRRSNYEQYF.

Notes on this clone: The read gets to within 3 residues of the CDR3 end, and the germline J gene fills in the rest. The J gene is TRBJ2-4, the V gene TRBV30, with no clear D. In germline, CDR1 is GTSNPN, CDR2 SVGIG (reference sequence). The CDR3 loop spans 14 amino acids. V was shortened by 4 bases and J by 6 bases, with 16 bases between the two germline ends. The CDR3 DNA, read in part, is TGTGCCTGGACCCTCTCCGAGGTTCCAAACATT. Its translation is CAWTLSEVPNI. The complete CDR3 protein is CAWTLSEVPNIQYF.

For this clone: The read ends 3 residues shy of where the CDR3 ends; the end is completed using the germline J gene. The chain links TRBV5-1 to TRBJ2-1; possible D gene TRBD2, 6 bases. CDR1 is SGHRS and CDR2 is YFSETQ in the germline V gene. The CDR3 runs 17 residues. Trimming cost V 4 bases and J 0 bases, with 17 bases left between them. The CDR3 region is CASSVRGASSSYNEQFF. Partial CDR3 DNA: TGCGCCAGCAGCGTCCGCGGGGCATCGAGCTCCTACAATGAG. The entire variable domain, with the rest obtained from reference TRBV5-1 and TRBJ2-1, is as follows: KAGVTQTPRYLIKTRGQQVTLSCSPISGHRSVSWYQQTPGQGLQFLFEYFSETQRNKGNFPGRFSGRQFSNSRSEMNVSTLELGDSALYLCASSVRGASSSYNEQFFGPGTRLTVL.

On this clone itself: The read ends 3 residues early relative to the CDR3; the germline J gene fills the gap. V is TRBV7-8 and J is TRBJ1-5; TRBD1 matches 11 bases. V shed 5 bases and J 4 bases; nucleotides not matched to a gene: 13. The CDR3 is 18 residues long. CDR1 SGHVS and CDR2 FQNEAQ come from the germline V gene. CDR3 in amino acids: CASSKIGGQGARNQPQHF. Incomplete CDR3 DNA: TGTGCCAGCAGCAAAATAGGAGGACAGGGGGCGCGGAATCAGCCC.